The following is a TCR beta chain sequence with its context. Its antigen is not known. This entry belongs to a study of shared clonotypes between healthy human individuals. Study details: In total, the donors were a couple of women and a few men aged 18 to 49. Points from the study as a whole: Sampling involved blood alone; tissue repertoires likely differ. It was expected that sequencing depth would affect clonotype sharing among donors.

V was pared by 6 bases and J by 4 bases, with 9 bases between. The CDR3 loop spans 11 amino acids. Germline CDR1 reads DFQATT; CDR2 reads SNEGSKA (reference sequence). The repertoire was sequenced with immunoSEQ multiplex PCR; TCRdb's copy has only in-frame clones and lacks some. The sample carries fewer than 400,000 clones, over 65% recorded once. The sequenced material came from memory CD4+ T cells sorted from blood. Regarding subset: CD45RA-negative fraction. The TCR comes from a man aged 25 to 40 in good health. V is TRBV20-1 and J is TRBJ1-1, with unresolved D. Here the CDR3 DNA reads TGCAGTGCGAGTCACGGCACTGAAGCTTTCTTT. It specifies CSASHGTEAFF.